The next 12 T cell receptor beta chains were all read from a single sample in a study of type 1 regulatory T cells. TCRdb reprocessed the reads with MiXCR, giving one entry per CDR3 protein. Counted here are 65,000 to 80,000 distinct CDR3 sequences, roughly 20% occurring once; the ten biggest clones make up under 8.5%. Study-wide results and caveats: Tr1 cells had a more restricted TCR repertoire than non-Tr1 cells.

No cognate antigen is known for these TCRs. The sequencing sample was made of cultured type 1 regulatory T (Tr1) cells, either the whole culture or a sorted fraction (not recorded which). Every receptor here comes from a human donor in good health.

This clonotype came up a few times. This chain links TRBV7-3 with TRBJ2-3; possible D gene TRBD2, 5 bases. Trimming pared 0 bases from V and 7 bases from J, leaving 11 bases between. The CDR3 loop spans 14 amino acids. Germline V lookup: CDR1 SGHTA, CDR2 FQGTGA. CDR3 protein: CASSLTPSINTQYF. In nucleotides, the CDR3 is TGTGCCAGCAGCTTAACGCCTAGCATAAATACGCAGTATTTT. The variable domain in full, with the rest retrieved from reference TRBV7-3 and TRBJ2-3, is GAGVSQTPSNKVTEKGKYVELRCDPISGHTALYWYRQSLGQGPEFLIYFQGTGAADDSGLPNDRFFAVRPEGSVSTLKIQRTERGDSAVYLCASSLTPSINTQYFGPGTRLTVL.

The rearrangement uses TRBV12-3 or TRBV12-4 and TRBJ2-5, with a weak D call TRBD2 (6 bases). The V gene lost 5 bases and the J gene lost 5 bases, with 15 bases spanning the gap. The CDR3 is 14 amino acids. CDR3 nucleotide sequence: TGTGCCAGCAGTGCGGACTACTCAAAGGAGACCCAGTACTTC. Amino acid sequence: CASSADYSKETQYF.

V usage is TRBV6-6 and J usage is TRBJ2-7; D is possibly TRBD1 or TRBD2 (5 bases each). Per germline, CDR1 MNHNY and CDR2 SVGAGI (reference sequence). V dropped 8 bases and J dropped 1 base, with 18 bases sitting between them. The CDR3 extends over 15 amino acids. The CDR3 loop reads CASRGRARISYEQYF. CDR3 coding DNA: TGTGCCAGCCGGGGCCGGGCTCGGATTTCCTACGAGCAGTACTTC.

The V call is TRBV6-5, the J call TRBJ2-7; 9 bases align to TRBD1. This CDR3 spans 15 amino acids. Germline CDR1 MNHEY, CDR2 SVGAGI. The trim removed 6 bases at V and 6 bases at J, leaving 12 bases unmatched. The CDR3, as DNA: TGTGCCAGCAGGAAGGGACAGGGCTATTCTACCGAGCAGTACTTC. It codes for CASRKGQGYSTEQYF.

V gene TRBV20-1 combines with J gene TRBJ2-3, with TRBD2 as a possible D gene (5 bases). The V end lost 2 bases, the J end lost 2 bases, and 11 bases lay between the germline ends. The CDR3 totals 14 residues. The germline V gene has CDR1 DFQATT and CDR2 SNEGSKA (reference sequence). CDR3 DNA sequence: TGCAGTGCTAGATGGCGGGTTAACACAGATACGCAGTATTTT. The encoded protein is CSARWRVNTDTQYF.

The V call is TRBV20-1, the J call TRBJ2-5; 8 positions agree with TRBD1. The CDR3 totals 14 residues. V shed 5 bases, J shed 6 bases, and the junction held 11 bases outside the gene matches. The germline V gene encodes CDR1 DFQATT and CDR2 SNEGSKA (reference sequence). CDR3 sequence: CSARPGTGGKTQYF. The CDR3 bases are TGCAGTGCTCGCCCCGGGACAGGAGGGAAGACCCAGTACTTC.

The chain uses TRBV7-8 and TRBJ2-7; 8 bases map to TRBD2. The ends lost 0 bases at V and 0 bases at J; junction bases unmatched: 4. The CDR3 spans 16 residues. Germline V gene data show CDR1 as SGHVS and CDR2 as FQNEAQ. This CDR3 reads CASSLAGSGVSYEQYF. The CDR3, as DNA: TGTGCCAGCAGCTTAGCGGGTAGCGGGGTCTCCTACGAGCAGTACTTC.

This clonotype was counted between two and nine times. J is TRBJ1-1 and V is TRBV2, with no clear D. Looked up from germline, CDR1 is SNHLY and CDR2 is FYNNEI. Trimming left V 5 bases short and J 0 bases short, with 10 bases between. The CDR3 is made up of 14 amino acids. CDR3 in amino acids: CASSSDELNTEAFF. Written as DNA, the CDR3 is TGTGCCAGCAGTTCCGATGAATTGAACACTGAAGCTTTCTTT.

This clonotype has only a few counts. The rearrangement uses TRBV7-8 and TRBJ1-4; TRBD1 might be the D (6 bases). This CDR3 comprises 16 residues. From germline, CDR1 is SGHVS and CDR2 FQNEAQ. Trimming took 3 bases from V and 8 from J, leaving 19 bases between them. CDR3 region: CASSFGRQAPLEKLFF. The CDR3 DNA follows: TGTGCCAGCAGCTTTGGGCGACAGGCACCATTAGAAAAACTGTTTTTT.

The V and J genes are TRBV28 and TRBJ2-3; D not certain. Between the trimmed V and J ends, which lost 3 bases and 11 bases, there was a span of 12 bases. Germline lookup yields CDR1 MDHEN and CDR2 SYDVKM. This CDR3 is 12 amino acids long. The CDR3 DNA follows: TGTGCCAGCAGTTTTAACAACGCCCAGCAGTATTTT. Translation: CASSFNNAQQYF. The complete variable domain, with remaining parts taken from reference TRBV28 and TRBJ2-3, reads DVKVTQSSRYLVKRTGEKVFLECVQDMDHENMFWYRQDPGLGLRLIYFSYDVKMKEKGDIPEGYSVSREKKERFSLILESASTNQTSMYLCASSFNNAQQYFGPGTRLTVL.

The DNA of the CDR3 is TGTGCCACAAGGAGGGACACCTACGAGCAGTACTTC. Its protein is CATRRDTYEQYF. The rearrangement links TRBV10-3 to TRBJ2-7, with D possibly being TRBD1 or TRBD2 (6 bases each). Germline CDR1 is ENHRY and CDR2 is SYGVKD. The germline V and J ends were trimmed by 10 bases and 2 bases, with 12 bases remaining between them. The CDR3 runs 12 residues.

This sequence joins TRBV2 and TRBJ2-1; D is perhaps TRBD2 (5 bases). The CDR3 loop spans 14 amino acids. Germline V CDR1 and CDR2: SNHLY, FYNNEI. V gave up 0 bases and J gave up 2 bases, with 5 bases separating them. This CDR3 reads CASSEARAYNEQFF. CDR3 nucleotide sequence: TGTGCCAGCAGTGAAGCGAGGGCCTACAATGAGCAGTTCTTC.